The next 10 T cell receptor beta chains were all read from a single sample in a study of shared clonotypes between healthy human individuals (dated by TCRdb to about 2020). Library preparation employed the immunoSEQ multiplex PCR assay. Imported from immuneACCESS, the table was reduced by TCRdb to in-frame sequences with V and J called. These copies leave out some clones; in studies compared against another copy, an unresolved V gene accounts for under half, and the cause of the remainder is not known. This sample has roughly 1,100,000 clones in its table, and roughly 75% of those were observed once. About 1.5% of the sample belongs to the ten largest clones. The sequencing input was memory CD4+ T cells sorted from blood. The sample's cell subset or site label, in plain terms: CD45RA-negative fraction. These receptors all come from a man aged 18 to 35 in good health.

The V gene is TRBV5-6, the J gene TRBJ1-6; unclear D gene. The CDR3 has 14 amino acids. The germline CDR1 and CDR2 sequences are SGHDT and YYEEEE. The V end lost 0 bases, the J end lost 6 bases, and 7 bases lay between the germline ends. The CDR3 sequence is CASSLARFNSPLHF. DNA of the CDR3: TGTGCCAGCAGCTTGGCCAGATTTAATTCACCCCTCCACTTT.

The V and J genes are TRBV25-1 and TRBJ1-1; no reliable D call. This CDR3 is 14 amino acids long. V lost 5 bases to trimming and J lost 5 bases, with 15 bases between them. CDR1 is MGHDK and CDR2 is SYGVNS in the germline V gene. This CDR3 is CASSTPAGGTEAFF. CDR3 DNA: TGTGCCAGCAGTACCCCGGCAGGTGGTACTGAAGCTTTCTTT.

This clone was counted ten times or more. This CDR3 reads CATYPGQGRNTIYF. The CDR3 DNA follows: TGTGCCACCTACCCCGGACAGGGCCGAAACACCATATATTTT. The chain recombines TRBV28 with TRBJ1-3, with TRBD1 matching 8 bases. Germline CDR1 is MDHEN and CDR2 is SYDVKM. V lost 10 bases and J lost 5; bases outside the gene matches: 10. CDR3 length: 14 residues.

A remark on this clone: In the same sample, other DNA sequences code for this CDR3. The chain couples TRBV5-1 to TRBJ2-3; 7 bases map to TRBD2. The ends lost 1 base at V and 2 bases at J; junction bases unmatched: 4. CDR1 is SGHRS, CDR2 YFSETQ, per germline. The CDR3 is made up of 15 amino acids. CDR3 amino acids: CASSLRGRDTDTQYF. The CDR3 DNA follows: TGCGCCAGCAGCTTGCGAGGGAGGGACACAGATACGCAGTATTTT.

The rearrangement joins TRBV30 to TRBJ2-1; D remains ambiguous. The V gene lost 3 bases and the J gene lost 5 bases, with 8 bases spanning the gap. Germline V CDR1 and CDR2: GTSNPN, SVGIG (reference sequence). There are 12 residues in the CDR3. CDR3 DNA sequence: TGTGCCTGGAGACTTCTCGACAATGAGCAGTTCTTC. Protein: CAWRLLDNEQFF.

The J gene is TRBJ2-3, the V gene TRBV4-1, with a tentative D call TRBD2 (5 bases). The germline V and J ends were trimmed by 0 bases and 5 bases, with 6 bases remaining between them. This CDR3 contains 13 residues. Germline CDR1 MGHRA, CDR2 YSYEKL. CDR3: CASSQDGGDTQYF. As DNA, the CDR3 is TGCGCCAGCAGCCAAGATGGAGGAGATACGCAGTATTTT.

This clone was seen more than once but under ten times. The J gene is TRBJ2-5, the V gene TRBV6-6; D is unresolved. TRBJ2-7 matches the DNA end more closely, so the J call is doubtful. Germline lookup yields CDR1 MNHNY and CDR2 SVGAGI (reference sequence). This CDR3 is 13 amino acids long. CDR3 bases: TGTGCCAGCTCAGAATCATATGCCTACGAGCAGTACTTC. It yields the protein CASSESYAYEQYF.

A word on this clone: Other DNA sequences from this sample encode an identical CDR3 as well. The CDR3 nucleotides read TGTGCCAGCAGTAAAGGAGAGACCCAGTACTTC. Residues: CASSKGETQYF. The chain couples TRBV2 to TRBJ2-5; D uncertain. The CDR3 totals 11 residues. Germline-derived CDR1 and CDR2 are SNHLY and FYNNEI. Trimming pared 5 bases from V and 4 bases from J, leaving 5 bases between.

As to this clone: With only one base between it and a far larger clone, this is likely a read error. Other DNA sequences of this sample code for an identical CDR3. Written as DNA, the CDR3 is TGTGCCATCAGTGGTGACAGCTATGGCTACACCTTC. This sequence encodes CAISGDSYGYTF. The chain joins TRBV10-3 to TRBJ1-2, with a tentative D call TRBD1 (5 bases). The V end lost 4 bases, the J end lost 4 bases, and 7 bases lay between the germline ends. Germline V gene lookup returns CDR1 ENHRY and CDR2 SYGVKD. CDR3 length equals 12 residues.

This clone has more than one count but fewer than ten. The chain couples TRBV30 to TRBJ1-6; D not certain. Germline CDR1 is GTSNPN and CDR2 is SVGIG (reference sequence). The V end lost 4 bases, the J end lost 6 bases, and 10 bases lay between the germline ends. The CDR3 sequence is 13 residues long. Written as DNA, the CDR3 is TGTGCCTGGAACCTTCCGGGTAATTCACCCCTCCACTTT. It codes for CAWNLPGNSPLHF.